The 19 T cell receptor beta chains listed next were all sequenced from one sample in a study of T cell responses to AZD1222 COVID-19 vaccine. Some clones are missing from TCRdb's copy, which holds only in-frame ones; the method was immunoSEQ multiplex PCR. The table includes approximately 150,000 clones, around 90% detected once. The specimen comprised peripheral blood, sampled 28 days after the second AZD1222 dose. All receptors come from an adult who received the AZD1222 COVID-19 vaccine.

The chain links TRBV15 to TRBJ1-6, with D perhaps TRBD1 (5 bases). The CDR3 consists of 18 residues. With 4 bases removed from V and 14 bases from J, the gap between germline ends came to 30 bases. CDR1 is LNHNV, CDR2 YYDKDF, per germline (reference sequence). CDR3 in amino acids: CATSISTPGTDASMALHF. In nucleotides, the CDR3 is TGTGCCACCAGCATTTCGACCCCCGGGACGGATGCATCGATGGCCCTCCACTTT. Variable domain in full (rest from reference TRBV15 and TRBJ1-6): DAMVIQNPRYQVTQFGKPVTLSCSQTLNHNVMYWYQQKSSQAPKLLFHYYDKDFNNEADTPDNFQSRRPNTSFCFLDIRSPGLGDTAMYLCATSISTPGTDASMALHFGNGTRLTVT.

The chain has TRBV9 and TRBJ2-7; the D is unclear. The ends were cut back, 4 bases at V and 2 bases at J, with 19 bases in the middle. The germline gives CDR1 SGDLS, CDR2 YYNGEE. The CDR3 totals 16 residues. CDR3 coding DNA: TGTGCCAGCAGCCCCAAGACATTCGAGGCCCCCTACGAGCAGTACTTC. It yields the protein CASSPKTFEAPYEQYF.

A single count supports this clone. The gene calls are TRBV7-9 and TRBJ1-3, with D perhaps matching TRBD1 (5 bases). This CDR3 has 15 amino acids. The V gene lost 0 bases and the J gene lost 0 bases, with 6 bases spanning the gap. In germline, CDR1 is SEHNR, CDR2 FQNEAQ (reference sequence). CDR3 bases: TGTGCCAGCAGCTTAGCGACAGCCTCTGGAAACACCATATATTTT. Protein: CASSLATASGNTIYF.

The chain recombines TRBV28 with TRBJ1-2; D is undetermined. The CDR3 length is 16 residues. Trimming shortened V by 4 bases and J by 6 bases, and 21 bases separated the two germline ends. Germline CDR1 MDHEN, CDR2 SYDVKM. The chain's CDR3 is CASSSLLEGELHGYTF. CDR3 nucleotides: TGTGCCAGCAGTTCTTTATTGGAGGGTGAACTTCATGGCTACACCTTC.

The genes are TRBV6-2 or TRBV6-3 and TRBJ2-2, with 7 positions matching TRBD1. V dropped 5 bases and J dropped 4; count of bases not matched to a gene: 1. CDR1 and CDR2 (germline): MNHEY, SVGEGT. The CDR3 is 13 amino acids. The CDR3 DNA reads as TGTGCCAGCAGTCGACAGGGCACCGGGGAGCTGTTTTTT. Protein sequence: CASSRQGTGELFF.

CDR3 amino acids: CSVAKRGDEQYF. DNA of the CDR3: TGCAGCGTGGCGAAAAGGGGCGACGAGCAGTACTTC. This sequence joins TRBV29-1 and TRBJ2-7; perhaps TRBD1 as D (5 bases). CDR3 length: 12 amino acids. Trimming removed 6 bases at V and 5 bases at J, with 14 bases between. Germline lookup yields CDR1 SQVTM and CDR2 ANQGSEA.

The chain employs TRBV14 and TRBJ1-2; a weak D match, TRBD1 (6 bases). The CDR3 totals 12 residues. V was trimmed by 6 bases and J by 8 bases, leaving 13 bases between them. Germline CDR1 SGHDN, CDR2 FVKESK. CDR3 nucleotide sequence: TGTGCCAGCAGTCTCGGACAGAGGGGCTACACCTTC. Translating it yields CASSLGQRGYTF.

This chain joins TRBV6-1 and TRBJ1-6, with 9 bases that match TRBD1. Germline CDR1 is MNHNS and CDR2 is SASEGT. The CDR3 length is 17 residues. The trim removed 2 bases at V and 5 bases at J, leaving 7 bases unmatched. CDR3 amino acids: CASSERIWTGDNSPLHF. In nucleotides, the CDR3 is TGTGCCAGCAGTGAAAGGATCTGGACAGGGGATAATTCACCCCTCCACTTT.

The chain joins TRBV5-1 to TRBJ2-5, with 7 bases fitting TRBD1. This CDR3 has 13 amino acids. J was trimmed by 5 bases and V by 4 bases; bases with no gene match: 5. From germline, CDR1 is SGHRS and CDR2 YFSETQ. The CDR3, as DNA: TGCGCCAGCAGCCCCACAGGGGTCGAGACCCAGTACTTC. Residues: CASSPTGVETQYF.

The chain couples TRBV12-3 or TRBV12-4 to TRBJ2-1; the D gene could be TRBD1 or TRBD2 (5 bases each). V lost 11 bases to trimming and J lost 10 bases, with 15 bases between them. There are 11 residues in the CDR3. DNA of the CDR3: TGTGCCGCCTCGAGGGGCGCGGAGCAGTTCTTC. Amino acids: CAASRGAEQFF.

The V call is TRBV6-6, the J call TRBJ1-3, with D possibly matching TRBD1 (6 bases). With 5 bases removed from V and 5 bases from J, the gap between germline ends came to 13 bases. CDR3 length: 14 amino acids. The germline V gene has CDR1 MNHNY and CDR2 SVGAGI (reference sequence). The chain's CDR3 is CASSPYGQRNTIYF. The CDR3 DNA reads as TGTGCCAGCAGTCCGTACGGACAGCGAAACACCATATATTTT.

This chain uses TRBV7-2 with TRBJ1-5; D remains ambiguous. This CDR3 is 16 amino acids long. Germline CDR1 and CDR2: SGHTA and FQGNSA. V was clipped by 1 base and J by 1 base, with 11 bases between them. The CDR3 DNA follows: TGTGCCAGCAGCTTAGAGGGCAGGACGAGCAATCAGCCCCAGCATTTT. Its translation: CASSLEGRTSNQPQHF.

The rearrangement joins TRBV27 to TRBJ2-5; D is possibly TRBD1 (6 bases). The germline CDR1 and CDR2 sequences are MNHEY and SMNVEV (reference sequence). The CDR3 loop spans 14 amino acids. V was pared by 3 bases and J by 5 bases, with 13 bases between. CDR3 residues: CASSFDRSGETQYF. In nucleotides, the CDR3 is TGTGCCAGCAGTTTTGACAGGTCGGGGGAGACCCAGTACTTC.

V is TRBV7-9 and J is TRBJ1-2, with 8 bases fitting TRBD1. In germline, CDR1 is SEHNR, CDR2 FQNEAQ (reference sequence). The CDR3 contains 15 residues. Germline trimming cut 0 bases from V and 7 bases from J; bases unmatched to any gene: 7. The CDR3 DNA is TGTGCCAGCAGCTTAGCCTCCCAGGGGGCATTTGGCTACACCTTC. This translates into CASSLASQGAFGYTF.

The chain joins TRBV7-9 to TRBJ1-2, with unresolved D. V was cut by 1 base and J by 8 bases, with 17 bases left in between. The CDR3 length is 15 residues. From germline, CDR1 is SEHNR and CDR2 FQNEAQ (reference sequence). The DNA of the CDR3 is TGTGCCAGCAGCTTAGTCTCCAGTTCCCCTGGCGGCTACACCTTC. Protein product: CASSLVSSSPGGYTF.

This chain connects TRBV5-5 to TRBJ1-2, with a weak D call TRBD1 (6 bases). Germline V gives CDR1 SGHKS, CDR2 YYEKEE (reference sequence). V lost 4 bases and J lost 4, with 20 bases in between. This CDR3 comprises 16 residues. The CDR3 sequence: CASSLEQGRESYGYTF. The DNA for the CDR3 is TGTGCCAGCAGCCTAGAGCAGGGGCGCGAATCCTATGGCTACACCTTC.

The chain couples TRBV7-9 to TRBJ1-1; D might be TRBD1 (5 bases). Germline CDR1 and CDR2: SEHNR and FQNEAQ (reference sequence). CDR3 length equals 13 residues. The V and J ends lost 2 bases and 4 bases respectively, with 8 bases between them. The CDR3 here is CASSLTGSTEAFF. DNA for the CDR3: TGTGCCAGCAGCTTAACAGGTTCCACTGAAGCTTTCTTT.

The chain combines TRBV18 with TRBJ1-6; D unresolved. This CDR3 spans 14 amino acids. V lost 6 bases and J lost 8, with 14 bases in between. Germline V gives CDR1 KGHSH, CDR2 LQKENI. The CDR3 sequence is CASSPLGLDSPLHF. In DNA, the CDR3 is TGTGCCAGCTCCCCCTTGGGTTTGGATTCACCCCTCCACTTT.

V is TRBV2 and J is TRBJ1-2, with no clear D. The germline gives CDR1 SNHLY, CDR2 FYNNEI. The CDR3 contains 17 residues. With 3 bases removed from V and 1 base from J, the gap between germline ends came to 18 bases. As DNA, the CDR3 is TGTGCCAGCAGTGAGGTCCAATGGATGGTCCTTAACTATGGCTACACCTTC. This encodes CASSEVQWMVLNYGYTF. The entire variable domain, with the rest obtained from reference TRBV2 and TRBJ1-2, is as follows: EPEVTQTPSHQVTQMGQEVILRCVPISNHLYFYWYRQILGQKVEFLVSFYNNEISEKSEIFDDQFSVERPDGSNFTLKIRSTKLEDSAMYFCASSEVQWMVLNYGYTFGSGTRLTVV.